This T cell receptor beta chain is from a study of blood T cell repertoires in COVID-19. Measured with immunoSEQ multiplex PCR; TCRdb has only the in-frame clones, and not every one. The sample yields about 76,000 clones, 75% to 90% seen once. V dropped 4 bases and J dropped 0 bases, with 7 bases sitting between them. The CDR3 consists of 13 residues. Germline CDR1 reads SQVTM; CDR2 reads ANQGSEA. The receptor was derived from a human donor in a cohort sampled during active COVID-19. Sequenced material: peripheral blood. J is TRBJ2-4 and V is TRBV29-1; tentative D call: TRBD1 (5 bases). The CDR3: CSVGGLAKNIQYF. The CDR3 DNA reads as TGCAGCGTTGGGGGCCTAGCCAAAAACATTCAGTACTTC.